This T cell receptor beta chain was retrieved from a study of radiotherapy plus CTLA-4 blockade in lung cancer. About the research overall: Of the patients, about 18% showed objective responses and around 34% attained disease control. Findings of the study overall: Blood saw expansion of tumor-derived TCR clones after radiotherapy plus ipilimumab. Increased serum interferon-beta after radiation also reportedly predicted response strongly.

Assay used: immunoSEQ multiplex PCR; TCRdb lists only in-frame clones, some missing. The table lists 80,000 to 95,000 clones, roughly 80% of them singletons. The germline V gene has CDR1 SGHVS and CDR2 FQNEAQ. V was clipped by 0 bases and J by 1 base; unmatched bases: 2. There are 16 residues in the CDR3. As for this clone: Its cognate antigen is unknown.

This clonotype was obtained from a human donor with non-small cell lung cancer that progressed on radiotherapy plus ipilimumab. The gene calls are TRBV7-8 and TRBJ1-5; TRBD1 aligns across 8 bases. The sample in question was peripheral blood, obtained from a patient treated with radiotherapy plus ipilimumab. CDR3: CASSLAQGASNQPQHF. CDR3 nucleotides: TGTGCCAGCAGCTTAGCCCAGGGGGCGAGCAATCAGCCCCAGCATTTT.